The clone carrying this T cell receptor (beta chain) has just a few counts. Its specificity is unknown. The CDR3 runs to 14 residues. V lost 2 bases and J lost 1, with 10 bases in between. Germline lookup yields CDR1 DFQATT and CDR2 SNEGSKA (reference sequence). As part of library construction, unique molecular identifiers were attached to individual cDNA molecules. From the 5' RACE reads, TCRdb called clonotypes with MiXCR, one entry per CDR3 protein. The data hold approximately 67,000 distinct CDR3 sequences, with over 8% observed a single time. The sample belongs to a study of early T cells in non-severe SARS-CoV-2 infection. About the study: Sequencing used unsorted whole-blood bulk RNA, so chains lack pairing.

Overall study findings and caveats: Matches to VDJdb favored anti-spike CD8 responses and missed private and CD4 specificities.

The sample was whole blood. The chain employs TRBV20-1 and TRBJ2-3, with unresolved D. The receptor was isolated from an adult who was a healthcare worker with PCR-confirmed SARS-CoV-2 infection or an uninfected control (not recorded which). CDR3: CSARPTARTDTQYF. CDR3 bases: TGCAGTGCTAGACCTACGGCCCGCACAGATACGCAGTATTTT.